This T cell receptor (beta chain) originates from a study of blood T cells in healthy people across ages. Study-level information: About one barcoded TCR beta cDNA was captured per two T cells.

Germline loops: CDR1 LGHNA, CDR2 YNFKEQ. Trimming left V 1 base short and J 0 bases short, with 9 bases between. This CDR3 has 15 residues. A J-beta primer mix and a sample-barcoded 5' primer were used in a second PCR of roughly 6 to 12 cycles. Via MiXCR, TCRdb re-called the 5' RACE reads, giving one row per CDR3 protein. This table has roughly 500,000 distinct CDR3 sequences, approximately 27% appearing once. This clonotype was observed a handful of times. For every donor, a draw yielded ten milliliters of peripheral blood. Researchers isolated at least 6.5 million PBMCs per sample. Samples each had at least 5 micrograms of total RNA extracted.

The source of this sequence is a woman between 65 and 79 years old in good health. The V call is TRBV4-2, the J call TRBJ1-2; D is possibly TRBD1 (5 bases). What was sequenced was blood. DNA of the CDR3: TGTGCCAGCAGCCAAGGACAGAGCACTAACTATGGCTACACCTTC. Encoded protein: CASSQGQSTNYGYTF.